This TCR beta chain was profiled in a study of T cell repertoires in cytomegalovirus infection. Study-level information: Matching HLA type and CMV infection were both indicated by public TCR beta signatures. Broader study findings: HLA-C-restricted CMV-specific TCR beta clonotypes were dominant in the ex vivo response. Summed frequency of public TCR beta families distinguished CMV carriers with the relevant HLA.

This clonotype was seen ten or more times. As yet, its antigen is unknown. TCRdb processed the reads anew with MiXCR; each CDR3 protein has one entry. The sample contains some 400,000 distinct CDR3 sequences, 30% to 40% of which appear only once. Sequenced sample: PBMCs. The sequence was collected from a human donor in good health (CMV status not recorded). Some clones in this sample may be carry-over from other donors' samples.

This CDR3 is CASSMDSPNEKLFF. DNA of the CDR3: TGTGCCAGCAGTATGGACAGTCCTAATGAAAAACTGTTTTTT. The V call is TRBV12-3 or TRBV12-4, the J call TRBJ1-4, with a possible D match to TRBD1 (6 bases). V shed 5 bases and J shed 3 bases, with 10 bases lying between them. The length of the CDR3 is 14 residues.